In this sample, the clone carrying this TCR beta chain turned up many times. Its antigen is unknown. To make TCR beta libraries, researchers used iRepertoire HTBI primers and Arm-PCR of CDR3 regions. Each CDR3 protein is one row after TCRdb ran MiXCR on the multiplex PCR reads. This sample yields roughly 560,000 distinct CDR3 sequences, of which around 12% are seen a single time; around 10% belongs to the top ten. This record belongs to a study of regulatory T cells in long-lasting Graves disease. Regarding the study as a whole: Persistent Graves' patients showed less TCR diversity than newly diagnosed ones.

The CDR3 length is 17 residues. J gave up 7 bases and V 5 bases, and 11 bases lay outside the gene matches. The germline V gene has CDR1 MNHNS and CDR2 SASEGT. As to time point: newly diagnosed GD, antithyroid drugs for less than 3 months. PBMC RNA was the source of the TCR library. These records were also assigned to another study, of T cells in Graves' hyperthyroidism and ophthalmopathy. Turning to that study: First-round RT-PCR targeting the TCR CDR3 was performed with the HTBI primer set.

The input for sequencing was peripheral blood mononuclear cells (PBMCs), taken at new diagnosis, from a patient treated with antithyroid drugs. The sequence derives from a woman under 40 with Graves disease. This sequence joins TRBV6-1 and TRBJ1-6; 10 nucleotides align to TRBD1. This chain's CDR3 is CASSPAFGTGENSPLHF. CDR3 nucleotide sequence: TGTGCCAGCAGTCCCGCCTTTGGGACAGGGGAGAATTCACCCCTCCACTTT.